Ten or more counts support the clone carrying this T cell receptor (beta chain). Time point given: newly diagnosed GD, antithyroid drugs for less than 3 months. Scientists built the TCR library using RNA that was extracted from PBMCs. The data are from a study of regulatory T cells in long-lasting Graves disease. To make TCR beta libraries, researchers used iRepertoire HTBI primers and Arm-PCR of CDR3 regions. MiXCR, applied by TCRdb to the multiplex PCR reads, yields one record per CDR3 protein. In the table there are a few hundred thousand distinct CDR3 sequences, just over 20% of which are singletons. The CDR3 is made up of 15 amino acids. The V gene end was trimmed by 6 bases and the J gene end by 5 bases; junction bases not matched to a gene: 11. Germline CDR1 is SEHNR and CDR2 is FQNEAQ (reference sequence).

This receptor was taken from a female donor with Graves disease. Sequenced material: peripheral blood mononuclear cells (PBMCs), taken at new diagnosis, from a patient treated with antithyroid drugs. This chain connects TRBV7-9 to TRBJ2-5; 8 nucleotides agree with TRBD1. CDR3 DNA sequence: TGTGCCAGCAGGGCTCCCCAGGGGGCGGTGGAGACCCAGTACTTC. It yields the protein CASRAPQGAVETQYF.